Below are 8 T cell receptor beta chains sequenced from a single sample in a study of multiple sclerosis patients with progressive multifocal leukoencephalopathy. Specified time point: time of PML onset. The method was immunoSEQ multiplex PCR; TCRdb's version includes in-frame clones alone and lacks a portion of them. The table records 31,000 or so clones, roughly 90% of them present only once. Sequenced material: PBMCs, taken from a patient treated with natalizumab. The origin of the receptors is a woman in her forties with progressive multifocal leukoencephalopathy.

The chain carries TRBV15 and TRBJ2-1; the D gene is possibly TRBD2 (5 bases). The CDR3 loop spans 13 amino acids. V lost 4 bases to trimming and J lost 7 bases, with 11 bases between them. Looked up from germline, CDR1 is LNHNV and CDR2 is YYDKDF (reference sequence). CDR3 in DNA: TGTGCCACCAGCACCCTGATAGCGAATGAGCAGTTCTTC. Protein: CATSTLIANEQFF.

This chain joins TRBV28 and TRBJ1-1, with D maybe TRBD1 (5 bases). This CDR3 region has 16 residues. V was pared by 3 bases and J by 4 bases, with 18 bases between. Germline lookup yields CDR1 MDHEN and CDR2 SYDVKM. CDR3 region: CASSFLYWGGGTEAFF. The CDR3 DNA is TGTGCCAGCAGTTTTTTGTATTGGGGCGGAGGCACTGAAGCTTTCTTT.

The chain is built from TRBV25-1 and TRBJ2-2; D is uncertain. V lost 4 bases and J 1 base, leaving 10 bases between the germline ends. In germline, CDR1 is MGHDK, CDR2 SYGVNS. The CDR3 sequence is 15 residues long. The CDR3 region is CASSALDGNTGELFF. Here the CDR3 DNA reads TGTGCCAGCAGTGCCCTGGACGGGAACACCGGGGAGCTGTTTTTT.

J is TRBJ2-2 and V is TRBV6-4; 10 nucleotides match TRBD1. The V gene's germline CDR1 is MRHNA and CDR2 SNTAGT. The V segment lost 2 bases and the J segment 3 bases; nucleotides outside the gene matches: 0. The CDR3 spans 15 residues. CDR3 sequence reads: CASSDGTGDTGELFF. The CDR3 bases are TGTGCCAGCAGTGACGGGACAGGGGACACCGGGGAGCTGTTTTTT.

The CDR3 here is CASSLVQGPFYGYTF. CDR3 in DNA: TGTGCCAGCAGCTTGGTACAGGGGCCATTCTATGGCTACACCTTC. The J gene is TRBJ1-2, the V gene TRBV7-3, with TRBD1 matching over 7 bases. With 3 bases clipped from V and 4 bases from J, the junction kept 8 bases outside the gene matches. From germline, CDR1 is SGHTA and CDR2 FQGTGA. The CDR3 totals 15 residues. The whole variable domain, remainder taken from reference TRBV7-3 and TRBJ1-2, is GAGVSQTPSNKVTEKGKYVELRCDPISGHTALYWYRQSLGQGPEFLIYFQGTGAADDSGLPNDRFFAVRPEGSVSTLKIQRTERGDSAVYLCASSLVQGPFYGYTFGSGTRLTVV.

The chain is built from TRBV6-5 and TRBJ2-7, with TRBD2 matching over 11 bases. The CDR3 runs 15 residues. J lost 4 bases, V lost 5 bases, and 7 bases had no gene match. Looked up from germline, CDR1 is MNHEY and CDR2 is SVGAGI. CDR3 amino acids: CASSRTSGRKYEQYF. DNA of the CDR3: TGTGCCAGCAGTCGTACTAGCGGGAGAAAGTACGAGCAGTACTTC.

The chain links TRBV30 to TRBJ1-2; D call uncertain. Germline CDR1 reads GTSNPN; CDR2 reads SVGIG (reference sequence). The CDR3 is 14 amino acids. V lost 4 bases and J 4 bases, leaving 16 bases between the germline ends. This CDR3 is CAWTPLGKSYGYTF. For the CDR3, the DNA is TGTGCCTGGACTCCCTTGGGGAAGAGCTATGGCTACACCTTC. The entire variable domain, with the rest obtained from reference TRBV30 and TRBJ1-2, is as follows: SQTIHQWPATLVQPVGSPLSLECTVEGTSNPNLYWYRQAAGRGLQLLFYSVGIGQISSEVPQNLSASRPQDRQFILSSKKLLLSDSGFYLCAWTPLGKSYGYTFGSGTRLTVV.

V gene TRBV11-2 combines with J gene TRBJ2-5, with a weak D call TRBD2 (5 bases). The end of the DNA fits TRBJ2-7 better, so the J call may be wrong. The CDR3 is made up of 14 amino acids. The V gene's germline CDR1 is SGHAT and CDR2 FQNNGV. The CDR3 DNA reads as TGTGCCAGCAGCTTAGAGGGGAGCTCCTACGAGCAGTACTTC. Protein sequence: CASSLEGSSYEQYF.